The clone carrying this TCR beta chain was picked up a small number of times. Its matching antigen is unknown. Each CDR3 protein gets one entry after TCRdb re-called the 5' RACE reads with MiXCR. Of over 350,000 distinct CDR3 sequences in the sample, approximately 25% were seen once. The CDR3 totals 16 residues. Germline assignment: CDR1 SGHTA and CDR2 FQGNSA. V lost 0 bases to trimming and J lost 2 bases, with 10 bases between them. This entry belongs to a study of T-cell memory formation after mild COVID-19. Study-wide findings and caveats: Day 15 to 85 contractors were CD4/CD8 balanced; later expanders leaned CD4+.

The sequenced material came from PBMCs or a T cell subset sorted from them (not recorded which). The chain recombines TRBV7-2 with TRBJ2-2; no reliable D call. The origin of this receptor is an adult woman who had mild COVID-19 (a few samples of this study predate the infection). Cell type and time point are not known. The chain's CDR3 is CASSLAGRRNTGELFF. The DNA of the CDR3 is TGTGCCAGCAGCTTAGCGGGCAGGCGTAACACCGGGGAGCTGTTTTTT.